The entry that follows covers one TCR beta chain sequence. Measured with immunoSEQ multiplex PCR; TCRdb has only the in-frame clones, and not every one. This sample has just under 65,000 clones; over 65% occur once, and the top ten carry 13% to 15%. This specimen belongs to a study of blood T cell repertoires in COVID-19. The length of the CDR3 is 15 residues. Germline V gene lookup returns CDR1 SGHRS and CDR2 YFSETQ. V dropped 2 bases and J dropped 5; count of bases not matched to a gene: 2. The clonotype was recovered from a man aged 60 to 69 with COVID-19, enrolled during active disease. The rearrangement links TRBV5-1 to TRBJ2-5; 14 nucleotides align to TRBD2. Material: peripheral blood. Here the CDR3 reads CASSLRTSGRETQYF. The CDR3 DNA follows: TGCGCCAGCAGCTTACGGACTAGCGGGAGGGAGACCCAGTACTTC.